Sequencing of this T cell receptor (beta chain) was carried out in a study of long-term antiretroviral therapy in people with HIV (dated by TCRdb to the early 2020s). Study-level background: The earliest samples were collected roughly a decade before the 2015 WHO recommendation for immediate ART, at a time when ART was usually postponed until CD4 counts fell. Of the roughly 30 participants with HIV, about a dozen were female. A retrospective serial study tested whether changes in peripheral blood TRB repertoire composition and diversity were associated with ART initiation and durable HIV suppression. A total of about 180 cryopreserved PBMC samples were contributed to the cohort by 30 adults with confirmed HIV infection, with samples collected serially over a mean of approximately six years (range 1-12). Test extractions of a monoclonal T-cell line alongside a few dozen polyclonal samples showed no cross-contamination during QIAcube processing. What the authors observed across the whole study: CDR3 length ranges in HIV repertoires were narrower than in controls, and network structure suggested an antigen-experienced repertoire with only a slight naive shift after ART. The samples were dated from about 2003 to 2017, and the ART regimens that were used may be less effective than current ART regimens. Because pre-ART samples had limited cell numbers, unsorted PBMC were profiled rather than sorted CD4+ and CD8+ T cells. ART initiation was associated with a significant increase in TRB diversity, but diversity stayed significantly below transplant donor controls even after long-term ART. Inferences about post-ART repertoire changes are limited because no data were available on ART adherence, viral resistance or therapy changes. Since PBMC availability was limited, sequencing covered only the TCR beta chain, with no alpha chain pairing. The repertoire was dominated across all time points by expanded TRB clones identified before ART initiation, although this dominance was seen to fluctuate and to decrease in many PLHIV after ART.

Turning to this clone: Its antigen specificity is not known. Per-base quality was not reported, and no clone a single base away is much larger than it.

The immunoSEQ hsTCRB v3.0 assay was used at survey level resolution to sequence the TRB variable region. TRB sequencing targeted a depth of about 40,000-50,000 T-cell genomes per sample. Pooled TRB libraries were sequenced on an Illumina MiSeq with a v3 150-cycle kit. The authors processed their data as follows. Repertoire analysis was performed in R inside a reproducible Nextflow workflow that covered QC, data transformation and analysis. LymphoSeq2, an R package for exploring AIRR-Seq data, was used to implement the custom analyses. Several samples that produced fewer than 5000 total TRB sequences were removed, so about 200 HIV repertoires were analyzed. Among the roughly 180 retained HIV repertoires, approximately 61 were collected before ART initiation and more than 120 after ART initiation. Repertoires were downsampled to 5000 TRB nucleotide sequences, and summary statistics were averaged over 100 downsampling iterations. The analysis kept only TRB sequences whose CDR3 regions were at least seven amino acids long. Diversity was assessed using a clonality score derived from Shannon entropy and using the Gini coefficient. In the repertoire networks, any two of the top 5000 CDR3 amino acid sequences were connected whenever the two sequences differed by an edit distance of one. For TRB CDR3 amino acid sequences, antigen specificity groups and MHC restriction were predicted with GLIPH2. CDR3 amino acid sequences were matched against VDJdb and McPAS-TCR to flag known CMV, EBV, HIV or tissue antigen associations. Pre-ART, post-ART and control groups were compared with Wilcoxon signed-rank tests and Holm-Bonferroni correction. TCRdb retrieved this table from immuneACCESS and kept in-frame rearrangements only. Not all clones are present; in checked studies, unresolved V genes account for under half, and no reason is known for the remainder. That table furnishes V, J and clone size, whereas the DNA furnished D and trimming. For this sample there are 44,000 or so clones; 90% to 95% appear just once. Together, the top ten hold about 2.6% of the sample.

Per the germline V gene, SGHRS is the CDR1 and YFSETQ is the CDR2. The CDR3 has 14 amino acids, counting the end cysteine and phenylalanine. The sequence is cut down to CDR3 DNA, 42 bases in frame from base 1. V is shortened by 6 bases, J by 8 bases, and the region joining them spans 18 bases. To be included, a participant needed at least one PBMC sample from before ART initiation plus at least two post-ART samples. All participants with HIV were treated in the United States of America. Before DNA extraction, cryopreserved samples of roughly 1-10 million PBMC were thawed and washed. At the time of the earliest PBMC sample, participants with HIV were aged between roughly 23 and 60 years. Per participant, PBMC samples came from 1-4 timepoints prior to ART initiation and 2-8 timepoints following ART initiation, for a median of 7 samples. For every participant, serial HIV viral load, CD4+ T-cell count, ART history and demographic data were obtained. A Qiagen kit on a QIAcube was used to extract genomic DNA from unsorted PBMC, with samples processed in batches of 12.

The V gene is TRBV5-1 and the J gene is TRBJ1-3; TRBD1 is a possible D gene, resting on 6 matching bases. Sample: unsorted PBMCs, taken 3.7 years after starting antiretroviral therapy. The sequence came from a woman between 50 and 59 years old with HIV. At the DNA level, the sequence is TGCGCCAGCACCCGCGGGGGGGCCCAAGACACCATATATTTT. Its amino acids are CASTRGGAQDTIYF.